Shown below are 5 T cell receptor beta chains from a single sample sequenced in a study of blood T cell repertoires in COVID-19. Libraries were prepared by immunoSEQ multiplex PCR; TCRdb keeps only in-frame clonotypes and omits some of them. The sample consists of 310,000 or so clones, 70% to 90% of them appearing once. Source material: PBMCs or T cells enriched from blood (not recorded which). These receptors came from a woman in her thirties who had recovered from COVID-19.

The V gene is TRBV7-6, the J gene TRBJ2-7; TRBD2 matches at 7 bases. V was clipped by 5 bases and J by 4 bases; unmatched bases: 11. The germline gives CDR1 SGHVS, CDR2 FNYEAQ. The CDR3 runs to 15 residues. Here the CDR3 reads CASSPAGGGNYEQYF. CDR3 DNA: TGTGCCAGCAGCCCGGCTGGGGGGGGAAATTACGAGCAGTACTTC.

This clone was observed a handful of times. The J gene is TRBJ1-5, the V gene TRBV7-2, with D tentatively TRBD1 (6 bases). This CDR3 has 15 amino acids. CDR1 is SGHTA, CDR2 FQGNSA, per germline. V dropped 5 bases and J dropped 2 bases, with 13 bases sitting between them. The CDR3 sequence is CASSLGGVGNQPQHF. The CDR3 region has the DNA TGTGCCAGCAGCCTAGGGGGAGTTGGCAATCAGCCCCAGCATTTT.

This chain links TRBV10-3 with TRBJ1-1; D is ambiguous. The CDR3 sequence is 14 residues long. CDR1 and CDR2 from the germline V gene are ENHRY and SYGVKD. V was pared by 4 bases and J by 1 base, with 10 bases between. CDR3 amino acids: CAISVSTPNTEAFF. CDR3 DNA sequence: TGTGCCATCAGTGTTTCGACACCGAACACTGAAGCTTTCTTT.

J is TRBJ1-2 and V is TRBV5-1; D uncertain. V lost 0 bases and J lost 8, with 8 bases in between. Germline V gene lookup returns CDR1 SGHRS and CDR2 YFSETQ. The CDR3 has 12 residues. The CDR3 nucleotides are TGCGCCAGCAGCTTGGAGACGGGAGGCTACACCTTC. Protein product: CASSLETGGYTF.

CDR3 loop: CASSRLGGETQYF. DNA of the CDR3: TGTGCCAGCTCTCGATTGGGGGGAGAGACCCAGTACTTC. The chain couples TRBV6-5 to TRBJ2-5, with a tentative D call TRBD2 (6 bases). Germline V gene lookup returns CDR1 MNHEY and CDR2 SVGAGI. V lost 8 bases, J lost 4 bases, and 14 bases lay in between. The CDR3 is 13 residues long.